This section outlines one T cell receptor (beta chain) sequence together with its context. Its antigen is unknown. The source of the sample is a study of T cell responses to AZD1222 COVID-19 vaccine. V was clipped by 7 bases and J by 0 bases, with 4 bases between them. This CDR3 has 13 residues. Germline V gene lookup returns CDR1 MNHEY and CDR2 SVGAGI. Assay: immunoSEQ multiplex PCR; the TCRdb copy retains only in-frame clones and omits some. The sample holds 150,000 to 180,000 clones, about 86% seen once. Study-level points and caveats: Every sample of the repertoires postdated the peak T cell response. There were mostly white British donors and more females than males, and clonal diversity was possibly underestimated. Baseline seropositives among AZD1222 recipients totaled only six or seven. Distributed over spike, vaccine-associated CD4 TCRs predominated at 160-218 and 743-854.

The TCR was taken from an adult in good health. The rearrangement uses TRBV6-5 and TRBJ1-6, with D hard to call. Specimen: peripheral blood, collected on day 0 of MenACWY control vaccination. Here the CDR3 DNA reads TGTGCCAGCACTGGCTCCTATAATTCACCCCTCCACTTT. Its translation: CASTGSYNSPLHF.